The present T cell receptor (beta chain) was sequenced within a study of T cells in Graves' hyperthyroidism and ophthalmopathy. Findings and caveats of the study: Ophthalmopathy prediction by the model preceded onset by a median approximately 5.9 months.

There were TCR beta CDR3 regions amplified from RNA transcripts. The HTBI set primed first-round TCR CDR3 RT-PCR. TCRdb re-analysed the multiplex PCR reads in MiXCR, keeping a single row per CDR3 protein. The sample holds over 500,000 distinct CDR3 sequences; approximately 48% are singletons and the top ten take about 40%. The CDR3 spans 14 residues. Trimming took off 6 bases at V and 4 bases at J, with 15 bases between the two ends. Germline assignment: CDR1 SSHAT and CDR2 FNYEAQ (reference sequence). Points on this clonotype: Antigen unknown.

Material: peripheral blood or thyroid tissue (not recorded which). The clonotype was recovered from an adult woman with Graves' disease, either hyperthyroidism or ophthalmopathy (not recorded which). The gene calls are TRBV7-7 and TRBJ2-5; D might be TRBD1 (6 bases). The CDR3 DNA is TGTGCCAGCAGTGGACGAGCAGGGGTAGAGACCCAGTACTTC. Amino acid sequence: CASSGRAGVETQYF.